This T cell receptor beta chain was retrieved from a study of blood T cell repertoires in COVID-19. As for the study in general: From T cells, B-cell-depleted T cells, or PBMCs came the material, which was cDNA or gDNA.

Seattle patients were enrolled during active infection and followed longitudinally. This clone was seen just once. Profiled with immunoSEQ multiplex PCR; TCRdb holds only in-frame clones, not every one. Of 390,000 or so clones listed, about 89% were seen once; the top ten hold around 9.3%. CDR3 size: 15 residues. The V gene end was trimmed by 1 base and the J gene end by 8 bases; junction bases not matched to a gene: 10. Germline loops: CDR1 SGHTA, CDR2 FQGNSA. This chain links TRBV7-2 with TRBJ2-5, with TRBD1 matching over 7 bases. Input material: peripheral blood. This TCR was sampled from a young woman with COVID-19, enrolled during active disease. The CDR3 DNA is TGTGCCAGCAGCTTAGTCCCGACAGGGTCGCAAACCCAGTACTTC. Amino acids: CASSLVPTGSQTQYF.